Listed below are T cell receptor beta chains from one sample, sequenced in a study of blood T cell repertoires in COVID-19. Assay: immunoSEQ multiplex PCR; the TCRdb copy retains only in-frame clones and omits some. The sample has about 47,000 clones, over 70% seen once. Input material: peripheral blood. These receptors all stem from a human donor with active COVID-19. The donor label of this sample is uncertain. Each CDR3 is given with its conserved first and last residue. Fields, in order: clone size, V gene, CDR3 length, J gene, D gene, CDR3 DNA, CDR3 protein. D genes are given only for firm matches. Clone size is given for some rows only: seen once, a few or many times, or a class if the clone is expanded.

once	TRBV7-9	17	TRBJ2-1	TRBD2	TGTGCCAGCAGCTTAGCAGGTAGCGGGGGAGCAGGTGGGGAGCAGTTCTTC	CASSLAGSGGAGGEQFF
.	TRBV5-1	15	TRBJ2-2	TRBD2	TGCGCCAGCAGTAGGGGACTAGAAGGCACGAGGGAGCTGTTTTTT	CASSRGLEGTRELFF
.	TRBV19	15	TRBJ2-7	TRBD1	TGTGCCAGTAGTAACTCCGGGACAGGTTTCTACGAGCAGTACTTC	CASSNSGTGFYEQYF
.	TRBV4-3	15	TRBJ1-5	TRBD1	TGCGCCAGCAGCCAAACAGGGGGGGAAGATCAGCCCCAGCATTTT	CASSQTGGEDQPQHF
.	TRBV5-1	13	TRBJ1-1	TRBD1	TGCGCCAGCAGCTCGACAGGGATCGCTGAAGCTTTCTTT	CASSSTGIAEAFF
once	TRBV2	16	TRBJ1-5	TRBD1	TGTGCCAGCAGTCCGATGGACAGGGGAGGCAATCAGCCCCAGCATTTT	CASSPMDRGGNQPQHF
once	TRBV7-9	13	TRBJ2-1	TRBD1	TGTGCCAGCAGCGGACAGGACTACAATGAGCAGTTCTTC	CASSGQDYNEQFF
.	TRBV19	16	TRBJ1-5	TRBD1	TGTGCCAGTAGTATCCGCCGGACAGGCCAAGCGCAGCCCCAGCATTTT	CASSIRRTGQAQPQHF
.	TRBV7-2	15	TRBJ2-7	TRBD1	TGTGCCAGCAGCTTCTCCGGGACAGAATCCTACGAGCAGTACTTC	CASSFSGTESYEQYF
.	TRBV29-1	12	TRBJ1-3	.	TGCAGCGTCCTGGGGCAGGGAAACACCATATATTTT	CSVLGQGNTIYF
.	TRBV10-3	14	TRBJ2-3	TRBD2	TGTGCCATCAGTGAGGCGGGGGGCACAGATACGCAGTATTTT	CAISEAGGTDTQYF
.	TRBV24-1	16	TRBJ2-5	TRBD1	TGTGCCACCAGTGATTTGCGGACAGGGTTCCAAGAGACCCAGTACTTC	CATSDLRTGFQETQYF
.	TRBV14	15	TRBJ2-2	.	TGTGCCAGCAGCGTGGAGATAGGGAACACCGGGGAGCTGTTTTTT	CASSVEIGNTGELFF
.	TRBV5-1	15	TRBJ2-7	TRBD1	TGCGCCAGCAGCCCAGGACAGGGCAATATCGACGAGCAGTACTTC	CASSPGQGNIDEQYF
.	TRBV28	17	TRBJ1-3	.	TGTGCCAGCAGCCCGCCCGGGACACTAAGCTCTGGAAACACCATATATTTT	CASSPPGTLSSGNTIYF
.	TRBV5-1	14	TRBJ1-1	TRBD1	TGCGCCAGCAGCATAGTCAGGGGGGACACTGAAGCTTTCTTT	CASSIVRGDTEAFF
once	TRBV5-8	20	TRBJ2-3	.	TGTGCCAGCAGCGGGATCCCTCGCCCCGGGGGGCCGGTATTTATAGATACGCAGTATTTT	CASSGIPRPGGPVFIDTQYF
once	TRBV4-3	13	TRBJ2-7	.	TGCGCCAGCAGCCAAGATCACAGCTACGAGCAGTACTTC	CASSQDHSYEQYF
.	TRBV9	15	TRBJ1-5	.	TGTGCCAGCAGCGTAGGGTTCAGGGAGGGTCAGCCCCAGCATTTT	CASSVGFREGQPQHF
.	TRBV6-5	13	TRBJ2-5	TRBD1	TGTGCCAGCAGCACAGGGGTCGGTGAGACCCAGTACTTC	CASSTGVGETQYF
.	TRBV19	18	TRBJ2-3	TRBD2	TGTGCCAGTAGTCCCCGACTAGCGGGGGAGACTATCGACGATACGCAGTATTTT	CASSPRLAGETIDDTQYF
.	TRBV6-5	16	TRBJ2-1	TRBD2	TGTGCCAGCAGTTACTCGATACGGGGGGGCCTCCATGAGCAGTTCTTC	CASSYSIRGGLHEQFF
.	TRBV12-3/TRBV12-4	11	TRBJ2-2	.	TGTGCCAGCGCGTTGACCGGGGAGCTGTTTTTT	CASALTGELFF
.	TRBV9	15	TRBJ2-5	TRBD1	TGTGCCAGCAGCGTAGGAGGGGGCGCAGGGGAGACCCAGTACTTC	CASSVGGGAGETQYF
.	TRBV7-9	19	TRBJ2-3	TRBD2	TGTGCCAGCAGCGACATAGCGGGGGCCCCAGATCGTGGCACAGATACGCAGTATTTT	CASSDIAGAPDRGTDTQYF
.	TRBV7-6	18	TRBJ2-2	.	TGTGCCAGCAGCTATAATTCCCGACAGGCCGCGAACACCGGGGAGCTGTTTTTT	CASSYNSRQAANTGELFF
once	TRBV7-3	15	TRBJ2-7	TRBD1	TGTGCCAGCAGCCCCCACCCGGGACAGGGATACGAGCAGTACTTC	CASSPHPGQGYEQYF
.	TRBV5-1	15	TRBJ1-3	.	TGCGCCAGCAGCTTGCAGGGGAAGTCTGGAAACACCATATATTTT	CASSLQGKSGNTIYF
.	TRBV5-1	15	TRBJ2-5	TRBD1	TGCGCCAGCAGCTTGGGCACAGGGGCTCCTTTGACCCAGTACTTC	CASSLGTGAPLTQYF
.	TRBV6-2/TRBV6-3	16	TRBJ2-7	.	TGTGCCAGCAGTTCCGCTCCCGCGGGGTCTTCCTACGAGCAGTACTTC	CASSSAPAGSSYEQYF
.	TRBV27	13	TRBJ2-7	.	TGTGCCAGCAGCCGGCCACAGGGCTACGAGCAGTACTTC	CASSRPQGYEQYF
.	TRBV27	15	TRBJ2-3	.	TGTGCCAGCAGTTTCGGGATTGGGGGCCCAGATACGCAGTATTTT	CASSFGIGGPDTQYF
.	TRBV7-9	15	TRBJ2-3	TRBD2	TGTGCCAGCAGCGGTAGGACTAGCGGGACAGATACGCAGTATTTT	CASSGRTSGTDTQYF
.	TRBV18	13	TRBJ1-5	.	TGTGCCAGCTCATCCAGGGGTAATCAGCCCCAGCATTTT	CASSSRGNQPQHF
.	TRBV18	14	TRBJ2-7	.	TGTGCCAGCTCACCACGTCAGGGGGGCGACGAGCAGTACTTC	CASSPRQGGDEQYF
once	TRBV5-6	14	TRBJ1-2	TRBD1	TGTGCCAGCAGCGAGACAGGGAACTTCTATGGCTACACCTTC	CASSETGNFYGYTF
.	TRBV5-1	16	TRBJ2-1	TRBD2	TGCGCCAGCAGCTTTACTAGCGGGAGGTCGGGCAATGAGCAGTTCTTC	CASSFTSGRSGNEQFF
.	TRBV27	15	TRBJ1-3	TRBD1	TGTGCCAGCAGGAGACAGGGGGCGGGCGGAAACACCATATATTTT	CASRRQGAGGNTIYF
.	TRBV7-8	16	TRBJ2-3	TRBD2	TGTGCCAGCAGCGTACCTCTCGCGGGAGCCTCAGATACGCAGTATTTT	CASSVPLAGASDTQYF
few	TRBV9	13	TRBJ1-2	.	TGTGCCAGCAGCGGAAGTTCCTACCATGGCTACACCTTC	CASSGSSYHGYTF